This entry features one T cell receptor (beta chain) sequence. What it binds is not known. This entry belongs to a study of T-cell memory formation after mild COVID-19. Constant-segment primers served in 5'RACE that generated TCR alpha and TCR beta cDNA libraries bearing sample barcodes and UMIs. Using its own MiXCR run on the 5' RACE reads, TCRdb lists one record per CDR3 protein. The sample holds about 300,000 distinct CDR3 sequences, approximately 19% seen once. Regarding the study as a whole: Day 15 to 85 contracting clones showed balanced CD4/CD8; later expanders leaned CD4+. A subset of responding clones appeared in pre-infection memory, suggesting cross-reactive memory joined. CD4+ clones that contracted lay mainly in CM and EM; CD8+ ones lay in EMRA.

CDR1 and CDR2 (germline): SQVTM, ANQGSEA. The CDR3 has 9 residues. Trimming cost V 4 bases and J 10 bases, with 5 bases left between them. Sequencing used PBMCs or a T cell subset sorted from them (not recorded which). This chain uses TRBV29-1 with TRBJ2-1; D uncertain. The TCR comes from a young man who had mild COVID-19 (a few samples of this study predate the infection). Cell type and time point are not known. For the CDR3, the DNA is TGCAGCGTTGGAGACGAGCAGTTCTTC. Translated: CSVGDEQFF.